These 21 T cell receptor beta chains came from one sample sequenced in a study of metastatic and nonmetastatic thyroid tumors. Through MiXCR, TCRdb re-clonotyped the PCR reads. Of roughly 12,000 clones in the sample, approximately 32% were seen once. Thyroid surgery had not been preceded by any treatment in any patient. Sequencing was performed on tumor tissue. The source of these receptors is a female donor with papillary thyroid cancer or a benign thyroid nodule (not recorded which). Some clones in this sample may be carry-over from other donors' samples.

A single count supports this clone. The chain couples TRBV20-1 to TRBJ1-2, with D perhaps matching TRBD1 (6 bases). Germline lookup yields CDR1 DFQATT and CDR2 SNEGSKA (reference sequence). The CDR3 totals 15 residues. V dropped 6 bases and J dropped 5 bases, with 22 bases sitting between them. The CDR3 DNA reads TGCAGTGCCGATGGCTTGGGAGGGGGAATGTATGGCTACACCTTC. It yields the protein CSADGLGGGMYGYTF.

The rearrangement links TRBV20-1 to TRBJ2-1; TRBD2 matches at 10 bases. CDR3 length equals 14 residues. The V gene's germline CDR1 is DFQATT and CDR2 SNEGSKA (reference sequence). Unmatched junction bases numbered 13, after V lost 8 bases and J lost 9 bases. CDR3 DNA sequence: TGCAGTTCTCGTCTAGCGGGAGTGGGCGGTGAGCAGTTCTTC. It specifies CSSRLAGVGGEQFF.

In this sample, this clone is medium-sized (0.01 to 0.1%). The chain carries TRBV20-1 and TRBJ2-7; D perhaps matches TRBD2 (5 bases). Trimming pared 0 bases from V and 5 bases from J, leaving 14 bases between. The CDR3 length is 14 residues. Germline V gene lookup returns CDR1 DFQATT and CDR2 SNEGSKA (reference sequence). The CDR3 bases are TGCAGTGCTAGAGAAGCAAGAGGGATCCACGAGCAGTACTTC. It yields the protein CSAREARGIHEQYF.

The V gene is TRBV5-1, the J gene TRBJ1-1, with 7 bases identical to TRBD1. V lost 6 bases, J lost 3 bases, and 11 bases stayed unmatched. Germline V lookup: CDR1 SGHRS, CDR2 YFSETQ. CDR3 length equals 15 residues. The CDR3: CASILRGGSDTEAFF. DNA for the CDR3: TGCGCCAGCATCTTAAGAGGGGGCTCGGACACTGAAGCTTTCTTT.

CDR3 DNA: TGCAGTGCTAGAGACCCGGACGGCCTCTACGAGCAGTACTTC. It codes for CSARDPDGLYEQYF. The rearrangement links TRBV20-1 to TRBJ2-7; D is unresolved. There are 14 residues in the CDR3. V gave up 0 bases and J gave up 3 bases, with 12 bases separating them. Germline V lookup: CDR1 DFQATT, CDR2 SNEGSKA (reference sequence).

For this clone: The junction departs from the called germline gene at one end, perhaps through a read error. This chain uses TRBV7-2 with TRBJ2-7; D ambiguous. Germline V gives CDR1 SGHTA, CDR2 FQGNSA. The CDR3 length is 11 residues. In nucleotides, the CDR3 is TGTGCCGGCAGCTTCTCGGTGAAAGCCCACTTC. Amino acids: CAGSFSVKAHF.

V and J are TRBV11-2 and TRBJ1-2, with TRBD1 matching over 9 bases. The germline CDR1 and CDR2 sequences are SGHAT and FQNNGV. J gave up 8 bases and V 5 bases, and 12 bases lay outside the gene matches. The CDR3 spans 15 residues. This chain's CDR3 is CASSKEGGTGTGYTF. CDR3 in DNA: TGTGCCAGCAGCAAAGAGGGCGGGACAGGGACCGGCTACACCTTC.

The chain links TRBV5-8 to TRBJ1-5; D is undetermined. The CDR3 length is 15 residues. V gave up 0 bases and J gave up 1 base, with 8 bases separating them. Germline V gene sequence: CDR1 SGHTS, CDR2 YDEGEE. Here the CDR3 reads CASSLGTASNQPQHF. The CDR3 nucleotides read TGTGCCAGCAGCTTGGGGACGGCGAGCAATCAGCCCCAGCATTTT.

This clone is labeled as medium-sized. The chain couples TRBV6-6 to TRBJ2-5; 7 bases are shared with TRBD1. This CDR3 is 15 amino acids long. Losses at the gene ends were 1 base for V and 4 bases for J; bases not matched to a gene: 6. Germline V lookup: CDR1 MNHNY, CDR2 SVGAGI (reference sequence). The CDR3 DNA reads TGTGCCAGCAGTTACTTAGGGGGCGAGGGAGAGACCCAGTACTTC. It specifies CASSYLGGEGETQYF.

This clone was recorded many times. A much larger clone is a single base away; this may be a read error. The chain has TRBV2 and TRBJ2-3; no reliable D call. The CDR3 runs to 13 residues. The V gene's germline CDR1 is SNHLY and CDR2 FYNNEI. CDR3 coding DNA: TGTGCCTGCAGTGAGTCTATCGGAGATACGCAGTATTTT. Translating it yields CACSESIGDTQYF.

At least ten counts were recorded for this clone. The chain couples TRBV6-1 to TRBJ1-1; 7 bases agree with TRBD1. CDR1 and CDR2 from the germline V gene are MNHNS and SASEGT. Trimming removed 6 bases from V and 2 bases from J; junction bases left unmatched: 3. The CDR3 sequence is 13 residues long. In DNA, the CDR3 is TGTGCCAGCAGGACAGGGAGCAACACTGAAGCTTTCTTT. This gives the protein CASRTGSNTEAFF.

The chain uses TRBV9 and TRBJ2-6, with unresolved D. Germline lookup yields CDR1 SGDLS and CDR2 YYNGEE. CDR3 length equals 15 residues. Between the trimmed V and J ends, which lost 0 bases and 2 bases, there was a span of 6 bases. As DNA, the CDR3 is TGTGCCAGCAGCGTAGGAGATACTGGGGCCAACGTCCTGACTTTC. Translation gives CASSVGDTGANVLTF.

This clone is categorized as medium-sized. The chain recombines TRBV19 with TRBJ2-6, with 8 bases aligning to TRBD1. The germline CDR1 and CDR2 sequences are LNHDA and SQIVND (reference sequence). The CDR3 totals 15 residues. With 7 bases clipped from V and 0 bases from J, the junction kept 2 bases outside the gene matches. The DNA of the CDR3 is TGTGCCAGTAACCAGGGGGCCTCTGGGGCCAACGTCCTGACTTTC. Translating it yields CASNQGASGANVLTF.

Only a few counts were recorded for this clone. The chain employs TRBV5-1 and TRBJ2-1; D call uncertain. The CDR3 contains 12 residues. Per germline, CDR1 SGHRS and CDR2 YFSETQ. Trimming took off 1 base at V and 5 bases at J, with 4 bases between the two ends. The CDR3 protein is CASSLTDNEQFF. CDR3 bases: TGCGCCAGCAGCTTGACAGACAATGAGCAGTTCTTC.

Concerning this clone itself: This may come from a read error, since a much larger clone is one base off. J is TRBJ1-1 and V is TRBV14; 9 bases are shared with TRBD1. This CDR3 has 14 amino acids. V trimming: 7 bases; J trimming: 5 bases; junction bases outside the gene matches: 8. The germline V gene encodes CDR1 SGHDN and CDR2 FVKESK. CDR3 sequence reads: CASIHGQGSTEAFF. For the CDR3, the DNA is TGTGCCAGCATCCACGGACAGGGGAGTACTGAAGCTTTCTTT. The full variable domain, with the rest looked up from reference TRBV14 and TRBJ1-1, is EAGVTQFPSHSVIEKGQTVTLRCDPISGHDNLYWYRRVMGKEIKFLLHFVKESKQDESGMPNNRFLAERTGGTYSTLKVQPAELEDSGVYFCASIHGQGSTEAFFGQGTRLTVV.

This sequence joins TRBV20-1 and TRBJ2-7; 11 nucleotides align to TRBD1. The CDR3 extends over 15 amino acids. Germline values: CDR1 DFQATT, CDR2 SNEGSKA (reference sequence). V shed 2 bases, J shed 2 bases, and the junction held 5 bases outside the gene matches. The CDR3 region is CSARQPGQGAYEQYF. The DNA for the CDR3 is TGCAGTGCTAGACAACCGGGACAGGGGGCCTACGAGCAGTACTTC.

V is TRBV12-3 or TRBV12-4 and J is TRBJ1-5; D possibly corresponds to TRBD1 (6 bases). The CDR3 contains 14 residues. V gave up 3 bases and J gave up 4 bases, with 10 bases separating them. CDR3 residues: CASSFPQGNQPQHF. In DNA form, the CDR3 reads TGTGCCAGCAGTTTCCCTCAGGGGAATCAGCCCCAGCATTTT.

This clone was seen ten or more times. The chain links TRBV5-6 to TRBJ2-3, with D possibly matching TRBD2 (5 bases). Germline CDR1 and CDR2: SGHDT and YYEEEE. The CDR3 totals 14 residues. Between the trimmed V and J ends, which lost 4 bases and 5 bases, there was a span of 14 bases. CDR3 protein: CASSVGGARDTQYF. The CDR3 DNA sequence: TGTGCCAGCAGCGTTGGAGGAGCGAGAGATACGCAGTATTTT.

J is TRBJ1-2 and V is TRBV6-2 or TRBV6-3; possible D gene TRBD1, 5 bases. Trimming cost V 3 bases and J 4 bases, with 9 bases left between them. CDR1 MNHEY and CDR2 SVGEGT come from the germline V gene. The CDR3 length is 13 residues. CDR3 region: CASSYSGGYGYTF. CDR3 sequence (DNA): TGTGCCAGCAGTTATTCGGGGGGCTATGGCTACACCTTC.

J is TRBJ2-3 and V is TRBV5-1; possibly TRBD1 for D (6 bases). Trimming shortened V by 4 bases and J by 1 base, and 13 bases separated the two germline ends. This CDR3 region has 15 residues. Looked up from germline, CDR1 is SGHRS and CDR2 is YFSETQ. CDR3 sequence (DNA): TGCGCCAGCAGCCGAGAGGACAGCCGCACAGATACGCAGTATTTT. Translated: CASSREDSRTDTQYF.

The chain uses TRBV12-3 or TRBV12-4 and TRBJ2-7, with D tentatively TRBD1 (5 bases). The CDR3 spans 13 residues. V lost 2 bases, J lost 6 bases, and 11 bases lay in between. The CDR3 spells CASSLTRASEQYF. CDR3 nucleotide sequence: TGTGCCAGCAGTTTAACCAGGGCCAGCGAGCAGTACTTC.